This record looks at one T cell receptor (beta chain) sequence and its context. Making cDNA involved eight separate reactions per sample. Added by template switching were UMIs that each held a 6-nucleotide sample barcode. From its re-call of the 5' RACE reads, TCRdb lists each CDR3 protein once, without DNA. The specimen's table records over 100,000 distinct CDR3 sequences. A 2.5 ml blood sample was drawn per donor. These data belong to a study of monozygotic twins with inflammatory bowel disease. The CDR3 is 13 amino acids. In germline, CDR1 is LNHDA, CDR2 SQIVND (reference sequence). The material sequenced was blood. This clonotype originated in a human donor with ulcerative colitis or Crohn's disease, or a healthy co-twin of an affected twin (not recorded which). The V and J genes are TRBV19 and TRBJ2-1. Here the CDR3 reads CASADQSYNEQFF.